These 16 T cell receptor beta chains were sequenced from one sample in a study of CD8 T cells in Susac syndrome. The RNA input was about 0.5 to 1 ug, and it was reverse transcribed with random hexamers. Each CDR3 protein gets one entry after TCRdb re-called the immunoSEQ multiplex PCR reads with MiXCR. The table includes approximately 200,000 distinct CDR3 sequences, roughly 94% detected once. The sample was CD4+ T cells from PBMCs. The receptors shown here come from a human donor with multiple sclerosis.

The V and J genes are TRBV24-1 and TRBJ2-7, with a weak D call TRBD1 (5 bases). The CDR3 consists of 13 residues. V shed 7 bases and J shed 5 bases, with 14 bases lying between them. Germline lookup yields CDR1 KGHDR and CDR2 SFDVKD. In DNA form, the CDR3 reads TGTGCCACCAGGCCAGGCAGGGAAAACGAGCAGTACGTC. Translated, it gives CATRPGRENEQYV.

The rearrangement uses TRBV6-4 and TRBJ1-1; maybe TRBD1 (5 bases). Trimming shortened V by 5 bases and J by 1 base, and 11 bases separated the two germline ends. CDR1 and CDR2 (germline): MRHNA, SNTAGT. The length of the CDR3 is 14 residues. CDR3: CASSSQATNTEAFF. The CDR3 coding sequence is TGTGCCAGCAGTTCACAGGCCACGAACACTGAAGCTTTCTTT.

The rearrangement links TRBV7-2 to TRBJ1-3; TRBD1 might be the D (5 bases). The CDR3 totals 13 residues. The germline gives CDR1 SGHTA, CDR2 FQGNSA. V was pared by 6 bases and J by 3 bases, with 9 bases between. The CDR3 DNA reads as TGTGCCAGCAGTCAGGGAAGTGGAAACACCATATATTTT. Its protein is CASSQGSGNTIYF.

This chain uses TRBV20-1 with TRBJ1-5; no clear D gene. The CDR3 length is 14 residues. Germline CDR1 DFQATT, CDR2 SNEGSKA (reference sequence). Trimming cost V 0 bases and J 3 bases, with 9 bases left between them. CDR3 sequence reads: CSARDGGNNQPQHF. CDR3 nucleotide sequence: TGCAGTGCTAGAGATGGAGGTAACAATCAGCCCCAGCATTTT.

This chain links TRBV20-1 with TRBJ1-5; 7 bases map to TRBD1. CDR1 DFQATT and CDR2 SNEGSKA come from the germline V gene (reference sequence). The CDR3 sequence is 17 residues long. Trimming cost V 6 bases and J 9 bases; bases outside gene matches: 23. CDR3 residues: CSAREAGGSDYGLPQHF. DNA for the CDR3: TGCAGTGCACGCGAGGCAGGGGGTAGTGACTATGGTCTGCCCCAGCATTTT.

The V gene is TRBV24-1, the J gene TRBJ2-1, with D unclear. This CDR3 comprises 12 residues. CDR1 is KGHDR, CDR2 SFDVKD, per germline. Trimming removed 1 base at V and 6 bases at J, with 3 bases between. In DNA form, the CDR3 reads TGTGCCACCAGTGATTTCGGCAATGAGCAGTTCTTC. Amino acids: CATSDFGNEQFF.

This clonotype was detected once. J is TRBJ1-1 and V is TRBV29-1; 7 bases agree with TRBD1. The CDR3 contains 13 residues. Germline V gene data show CDR1 as SQVTM and CDR2 as ANQGSEA. Losses at the gene ends were 6 bases for V and 6 bases for J; bases not matched to a gene: 10. This CDR3 is CSVADRRVAEAFF. The CDR3 DNA sequence: TGCAGCGTGGCGGACAGGAGAGTGGCTGAAGCTTTCTTT.

This clonotype occurred once. This sequence joins TRBV15 and TRBJ2-3, with 8 bases that match TRBD2. V gave up 5 bases and J gave up 3 bases; unmatched junction bases: 10. The CDR3 consists of 16 residues. The germline V gene has CDR1 LNHNV and CDR2 YYDKDF (reference sequence). CDR3 residues: CATSGHSGGLTDTQYF. CDR3 bases: TGTGCCACCAGCGGACATTCGGGGGGGCTTACAGATACGCAGTATTTT. The variable domain in full, completed from reference TRBV15 and TRBJ2-3, reads DAMVIQNPRYQVTQFGKPVTLSCSQTLNHNVMYWYQQKSSQAPKLLFHYYDKDFNNEADTPDNFQSRRPNTSFCFLDIRSPGLGDTAMYLCATSGHSGGLTDTQYFGPGTRLTVL.

The V call is TRBV3-1, the J call TRBJ2-1; 10 bases are shared with TRBD1. Germline V gene lookup returns CDR1 LGHDT and CDR2 YNNKEL (reference sequence). V was clipped by 5 bases and J by 9 bases; unmatched bases: 10. The CDR3 is made up of 15 amino acids. The CDR3 DNA is TGTGCCAGCAGCTTGACAGGGGGCGGATACGTTGAGCAGTTCTTC. Its translation is CASSLTGGGYVEQFF.

The J gene is TRBJ2-5, the V gene TRBV4-1; TRBD2 agrees at 13 bases. The CDR3 covers 17 residues. CDR1 MGHRA and CDR2 YSYEKL come from the germline V gene. The V segment lost 3 bases and the J segment 0 bases; nucleotides outside the gene matches: 4. CDR3 amino acids: CASSHSGLAGDQETQYF. CDR3 sequence (DNA): TGCGCCAGCAGCCATTCCGGACTAGCGGGGGACCAAGAGACCCAGTACTTC.

This chain joins TRBV5-6 and TRBJ2-7, with 7 bases identical to TRBD1. This CDR3 has 14 residues. The V and J ends lost 4 bases and 2 bases, in that order; junction bases with no gene match: 6. Germline V gene data show CDR1 as SGHDT and CDR2 as YYEEEE. CDR3 DNA sequence: TGTGCCAGCAGCGCTACAGGGGTTACCTACGAGCAGTACTTC. As protein: CASSATGVTYEQYF. Combining the CDR3 with reference TRBV5-6 and TRBJ2-7 gives the whole variable domain DAGVTQSPTHLIKTRGQQVTLRCSPKSGHDTVSWYQQALGQGPQFIFQYYEEEERQRGNFPDRFSGHQFPNYSSELNVNALLLGDSALYLCASSATGVTYEQYFGPGTRLTVT.

This CDR3 reads CSVEDRGGLGGYTF. The CDR3 nucleotides are TGCAGCGTTGAAGATCGGGGAGGGCTCGGCGGCTACACCTTC. The chain uses TRBV29-1 and TRBJ1-2; the D is unclear. The CDR3 extends over 14 amino acids. CDR1 and CDR2 from the germline V gene are SQVTM and ANQGSEA. Trimming shortened V by 0 bases and J by 8 bases, and 16 bases separated the two germline ends.

The genes are TRBV6-5 and TRBJ1-2, with D hard to call. CDR1 and CDR2 (germline): MNHEY, SVGAGI. Trimming cost V 6 bases and J 2 bases, with 10 bases left between them. The CDR3 is 13 residues long. The CDR3 coding sequence is TGTGCCAGCAGAGCAGACATCAACTATGGCTACACCTTC. Residues: CASRADINYGYTF.

V is TRBV5-4 and J is TRBJ2-5; D not resolved. The V end lost 0 bases, the J end lost 4 bases, and 1 base lay between the germline ends. Germline V CDR1 and CDR2: SGHNT, YYREEE (reference sequence). CDR3 length: 11 amino acids. In nucleotides, the CDR3 is TGTGCCAGCAGCTTGGTAGAGACCCAGTACTTC. Translated, it gives CASSLVETQYF.

The chain joins TRBV20-1 to TRBJ1-2, with TRBD1 matching 7 bases. The CDR3 is 13 amino acids. Per the germline V gene, CDR1 is DFQATT and CDR2 is SNEGSKA (reference sequence). The V gene end was trimmed by 4 bases and the J gene end by 7 bases; junction bases not matched to a gene: 9. CDR3 sequence reads: CSATFRGRSGYTF. DNA for the CDR3: TGCAGTGCTACGTTTAGGGGGCGTAGTGGCTACACCTTC.

This clonotype was seen only once. This chain uses TRBV2 with TRBJ2-5; 8 nucleotides match TRBD2. V dropped 3 bases and J dropped 8; count of bases not matched to a gene: 8. Germline CDR1 and CDR2: SNHLY and FYNNEI. The CDR3 length is 14 residues. The CDR3, as DNA: TGTGCCAGCAGTGACATGGCGGGGGGTTCAACCCAGTACTTC. Translated, it gives CASSDMAGGSTQYF.